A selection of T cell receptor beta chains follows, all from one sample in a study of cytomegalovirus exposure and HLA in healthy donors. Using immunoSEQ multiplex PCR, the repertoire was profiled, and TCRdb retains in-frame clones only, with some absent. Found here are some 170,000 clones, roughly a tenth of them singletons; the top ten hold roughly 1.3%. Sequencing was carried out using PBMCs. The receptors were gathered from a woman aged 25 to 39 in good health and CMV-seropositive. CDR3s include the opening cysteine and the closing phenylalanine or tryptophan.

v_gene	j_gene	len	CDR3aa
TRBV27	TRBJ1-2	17	CASSLSPDRGLHYGYTF
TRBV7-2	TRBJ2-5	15	CASSSDRRSQETQYF
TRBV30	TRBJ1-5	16	CAWGWTGIIPSQPQHF
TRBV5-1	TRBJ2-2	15	CASSLGQGLTGELFF
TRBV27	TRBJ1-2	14	CASSLNRLSGGYTF
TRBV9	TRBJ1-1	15	CASSVDQGVRTEAFF
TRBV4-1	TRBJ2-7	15	CASSQDDQGLYEQYF
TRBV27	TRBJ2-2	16	CASSLNLQGRNGELFF
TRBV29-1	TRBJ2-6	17	CSVDLGGRAQGANVLTF
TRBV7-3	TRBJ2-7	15	CASSLQAGASYEQYF
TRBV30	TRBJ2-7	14	CARRPKGSPYEQYF
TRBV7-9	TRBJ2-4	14	CASSPGTSRNIQYF
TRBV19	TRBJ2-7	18	CASSKKRSGAGGSYEQYF
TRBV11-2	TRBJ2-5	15	CASRPFGGAQETQYF
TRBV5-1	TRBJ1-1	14	CASSLDFQGSEAFF
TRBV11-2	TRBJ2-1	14	CASSFATRAGEQFF
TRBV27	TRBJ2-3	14	CASRLAGGPDTQYF
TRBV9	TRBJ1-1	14	CASSIQGQNTEAFF
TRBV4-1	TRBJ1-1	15	CASSQEINGNTEAFF
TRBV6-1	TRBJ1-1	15	CASSELGTGGTEAFF
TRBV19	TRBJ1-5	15	CASSWGQGSNQPQHF
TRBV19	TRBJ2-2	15	CASKMGDIDTGELFF
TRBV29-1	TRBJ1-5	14	CSVLEAGVGQPQHF
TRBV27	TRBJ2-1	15	CASSLRENTYNEQFF
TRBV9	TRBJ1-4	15	CASSVGWDSNEKLFF
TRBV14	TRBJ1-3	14	CASSQGHSGNTIYF
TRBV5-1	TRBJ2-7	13	CASSLLGIYEQYF
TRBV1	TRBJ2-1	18	CTSSQGTSGISSYNEQFF
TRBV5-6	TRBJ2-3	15	CASSAEGPFADTQYF
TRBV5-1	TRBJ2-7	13	CASSLTGGNEQYF
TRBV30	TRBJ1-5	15	CAWSDGTGGFQPQHF
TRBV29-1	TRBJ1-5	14	CSVLQGAGNQPQHF
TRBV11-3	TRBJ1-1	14	CASSLQGENTEAFF
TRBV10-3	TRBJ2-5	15	CAISGLAGVTETQYF
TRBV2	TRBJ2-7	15	CASRKASGGSYEQYF
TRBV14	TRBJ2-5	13	CASSQDRRLAQYF